This TCR beta chain was recovered during a study of T-cell reconstitution after alpha-beta-depleted transplantation in children. Overall study results and limits: Counts and diversity of T cells one year after transplant came mostly from newly produced T cells. Several patients had high TCRbeta diversity at day 60; it came from surviving recipient T cells and thymic progenitors.

Details on this clonotype: Its antigen remains unidentified.

The TCRbeta library incorporated unique molecular identifiers. MiXCR, applied by TCRdb to the PCR reads, yields one record per CDR3 protein. The repertoire holds just over 950,000 distinct CDR3 sequences, under 30% seen once, with approximately 30% in the top ten. Trimming removed 4 bases from V and 0 bases from J, with 10 bases in between. Germline-derived CDR1 and CDR2 are SGHRS and YFSETQ. This CDR3 has 14 amino acids. The material was PBMCs, mostly from graft donor cells, obtained 360 days after TCRalphabeta/CD19-depleted stem cell transplant. This clonotype was obtained from a boy younger than two who had a stem cell transplant for SCID, so the T cells may come from the graft donor. The genes are TRBV5-1 and TRBJ1-1; no clear D gene. The CDR3, as DNA: TGCGCCAGCAGCCCCCGGTCCTTGAACACTGAAGCTTTCTTT. Residues: CASSPRSLNTEAFF.